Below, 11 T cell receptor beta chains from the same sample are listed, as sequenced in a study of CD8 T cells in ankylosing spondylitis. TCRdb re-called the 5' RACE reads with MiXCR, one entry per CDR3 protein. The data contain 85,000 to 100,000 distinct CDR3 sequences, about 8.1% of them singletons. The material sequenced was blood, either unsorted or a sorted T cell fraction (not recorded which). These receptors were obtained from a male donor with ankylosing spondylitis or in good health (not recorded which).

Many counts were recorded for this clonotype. The CDR3, as DNA: TGTGCCAGCAGCACGGGGGGGGCTAGCTCCTACGAGCAGTACTTC. It encodes CASSTGGASSYEQYF. The chain recombines TRBV7-2 with TRBJ2-7, with TRBD2 matching 8 bases. The ends lost 5 bases at V and 0 bases at J; junction bases unmatched: 6. The CDR3 sequence is 15 residues long. Germline-derived CDR1 and CDR2 are SGHTA and FQGNSA.

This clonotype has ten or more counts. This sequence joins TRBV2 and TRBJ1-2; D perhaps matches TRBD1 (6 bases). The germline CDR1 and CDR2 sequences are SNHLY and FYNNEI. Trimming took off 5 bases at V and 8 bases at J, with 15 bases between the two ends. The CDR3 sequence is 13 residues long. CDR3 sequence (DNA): TGTGCCAGCAGTTTTGGTGGAGGGGGAGGCTACACCTTC. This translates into CASSFGGGGGYTF.

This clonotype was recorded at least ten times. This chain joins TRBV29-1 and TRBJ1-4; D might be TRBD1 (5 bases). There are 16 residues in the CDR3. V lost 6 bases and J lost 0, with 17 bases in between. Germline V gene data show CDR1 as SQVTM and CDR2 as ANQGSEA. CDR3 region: CSVQPGPIATNEKLFF. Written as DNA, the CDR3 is TGCAGCGTCCAGCCGGGACCAATCGCAACTAATGAAAAACTGTTTTTT.

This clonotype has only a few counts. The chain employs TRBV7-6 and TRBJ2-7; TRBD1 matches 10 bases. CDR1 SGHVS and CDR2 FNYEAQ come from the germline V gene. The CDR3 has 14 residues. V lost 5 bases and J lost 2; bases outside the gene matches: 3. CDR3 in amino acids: CASSAGQGPYEQYF. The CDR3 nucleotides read TGTGCCAGCAGCGCGGGACAGGGGCCCTACGAGCAGTACTTC.

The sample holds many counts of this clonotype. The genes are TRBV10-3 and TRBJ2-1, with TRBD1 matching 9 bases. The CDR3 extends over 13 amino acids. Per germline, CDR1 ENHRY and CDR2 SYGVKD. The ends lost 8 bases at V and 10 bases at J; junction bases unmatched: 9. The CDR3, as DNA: TGTGCCATCGGGGGCGGACAGGGGATCGAGCAGTTCTTC. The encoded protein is CAIGGGQGIEQFF.

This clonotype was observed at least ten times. CDR3 region: CASSTGFKGQYF. The CDR3 DNA reads as TGTGCCAGCAGTACCGGGTTTAAGGGGCAGTACTTC. The genes are TRBV2 and TRBJ2-7; D gene uncertain. Looked up from germline, CDR1 is SNHLY and CDR2 is FYNNEI. The CDR3 contains 12 residues. V was clipped by 5 bases and J by 9 bases, with 14 bases between them.

In DNA form, the CDR3 reads TGTGCCAGCAGTTTAGTTTTGGGGTACTATGGCTACACCTTC. Protein product: CASSLVLGYYGYTF. The J gene is TRBJ1-2, the V gene TRBV28; D is ambiguous. V lost 2 bases and J lost 3, with 10 bases in between. CDR3 size: 14 residues. Germline V gives CDR1 MDHEN, CDR2 SYDVKM.

The CDR3 DNA follows: TGTGCCAGCGGGGGACAGGGATTTCTCAATGAGCAGTTCTTC. As protein: CASGGQGFLNEQFF. This rearrangement joins TRBV9 to TRBJ2-1, with TRBD1 matching over 9 bases. Trimming removed 7 bases from V and 6 bases from J; junction bases left unmatched: 8. The CDR3 spans 14 residues. CDR1 and CDR2 from the germline V gene are SGDLS and YYNGEE.

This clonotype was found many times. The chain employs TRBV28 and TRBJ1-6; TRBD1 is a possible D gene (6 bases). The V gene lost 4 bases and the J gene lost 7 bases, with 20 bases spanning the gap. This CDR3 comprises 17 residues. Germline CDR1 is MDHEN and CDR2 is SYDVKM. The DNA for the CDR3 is TGTGCCAGCAGTTCACCCTCAACGACAGGTCCCAATTCACCCCTCCACTTT. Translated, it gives CASSSPSTTGPNSPLHF.

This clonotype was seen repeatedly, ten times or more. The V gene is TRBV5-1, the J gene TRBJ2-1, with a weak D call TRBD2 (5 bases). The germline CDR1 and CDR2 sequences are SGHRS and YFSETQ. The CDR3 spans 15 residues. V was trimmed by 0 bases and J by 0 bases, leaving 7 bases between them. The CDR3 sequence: CASSLERSSYNEQFF. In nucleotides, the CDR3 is TGCGCCAGCAGCTTGGAGCGGAGCTCCTACAATGAGCAGTTCTTC. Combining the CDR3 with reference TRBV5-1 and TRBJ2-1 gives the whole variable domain KAGVTQTPRYLIKTRGQQVTLSCSPISGHRSVSWYQQTPGQGLQFLFEYFSETQRNKGNFPGRFSGRQFSNSRSEMNVSTLELGDSALYLCASSLERSSYNEQFFGPGTRLTVL.

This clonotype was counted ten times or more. The CDR3 here is CASSARQTTYEQYF. CDR3 coding DNA: TGTGCCAGCAGCGCTAGACAGACAACCTACGAGCAGTACTTC. V usage is TRBV9 and J usage is TRBJ2-7; D may be TRBD1 (5 bases). The germline V and J ends were trimmed by 3 bases and 2 bases, with 12 bases remaining between them. CDR3 length: 14 amino acids. CDR1 is SGDLS, CDR2 YYNGEE, per germline.